Listed below are T cell receptor beta chains from one sample, sequenced in a study of blood T cell repertoires in COVID-19. Measured with immunoSEQ multiplex PCR; TCRdb has only the in-frame clones, and not every one. The table includes about 74,000 clones, approximately 83% detected once. The sample comprised peripheral blood. The receptor set was obtained from a man older than 75 with acute or convalescent COVID-19. Both conserved end residues are part of each CDR3. The D gene is left open where the match is weak. Size values are once, few and many counts, or a class for expanded clones, and some rows have none.

d_gene: TRBD2; v_gene: TRBV29-1; j_gene: TRBJ2-7; abundance: -; CDR3aa: CSVDGGGTSYEQYF; CDR3nt: TGCAGCGTTGATGGCGGGGGGACTTCCTACGAGCAGTACTTC
d_gene: -; v_gene: TRBV28; j_gene: TRBJ2-7; abundance: -; CDR3aa: CASSPAGEGLREQYF; CDR3nt: TGTGCCAGCAGTCCAGCAGGGGAAGGGCTGCGGGAGCAGTACTTC
d_gene: TRBD2; v_gene: TRBV11-3; j_gene: TRBJ2-2; abundance: -; CDR3aa: CASSFGGSGSTGELFF; CDR3nt: TGTGCCAGCAGCTTTGGCGGGAGCGGGAGCACCGGGGAGCTGTTTTTT
d_gene: -; v_gene: TRBV18; j_gene: TRBJ2-1; abundance: -; CDR3aa: CASSPDAGRGESPEQFF; CDR3nt: TGTGCCAGCTCACCCGACGCGGGGCGCGGGGAATCCCCTGAGCAGTTCTTC
d_gene: -; v_gene: TRBV4-3; j_gene: TRBJ1-4; abundance: -; CDR3aa: CASSHRGYNEKLFF; CDR3nt: TGCGCCAGCAGCCACAGGGGTTATAATGAAAAACTGTTTTTT
d_gene: -; v_gene: TRBV18; j_gene: TRBJ1-2; abundance: few; CDR3aa: CASSRERTVSNYGYTF; CDR3nt: TGTGCCAGCTCACGAGAGAGGACAGTGAGTAACTATGGCTACACCTTC
d_gene: -; v_gene: TRBV19; j_gene: TRBJ2-5; abundance: -; CDR3aa: CASSMTVQETQYF; CDR3nt: TGTGCCAGTAGTATGACTGTACAAGAGACCCAGTACTTC
d_gene: -; v_gene: TRBV7-2; j_gene: TRBJ1-4; abundance: few; CDR3aa: CASSLTGREKLFF; CDR3nt: TGTGCCAGCAGCTTGACGGGAAGGGAAAAACTGTTTTTT
d_gene: -; v_gene: TRBV21-1; j_gene: TRBJ1-2; abundance: many; CDR3aa: CASSKEEGDRAEYGYTF; CDR3nt: TGTGCCAGCAGCAAAGAGGAGGGGGACAGGGCGGAATATGGCTACACCTTC
d_gene: -; v_gene: TRBV7-6; j_gene: TRBJ2-1; abundance: once; CDR3aa: CASSFSEQPYNEQFF; CDR3nt: TGTGCCAGCAGCTTTAGTGAACAGCCCTACAATGAGCAGTTCTTC
d_gene: TRBD1; v_gene: TRBV4-3; j_gene: TRBJ1-4; abundance: -; CDR3aa: CASSQEDRDEKLFF; CDR3nt: TGCGCCAGCAGCCAAGAGGACAGGGATGAAAAACTGTTTTTT
d_gene: TRBD1; v_gene: TRBV2; j_gene: TRBJ2-5; abundance: -; CDR3aa: CASSRDRQETQYF; CDR3nt: TGTGCCAGCAGTAGGGACAGACAAGAGACCCAGTACTTC
d_gene: TRBD1; v_gene: TRBV10-2; j_gene: TRBJ2-7; abundance: -; CDR3aa: CASSDPGQGYEQYF; CDR3nt: TGCGCCAGCAGTGATCCGGGACAGGGTTACGAGCAGTACTTC
d_gene: -; v_gene: TRBV6-1; j_gene: TRBJ2-7; abundance: -; CDR3aa: CASSEALQGSYEQYF; CDR3nt: TGTGCCAGCAGTGAAGCATTACAGGGTTCCTACGAGCAGTACTTC
d_gene: TRBD2; v_gene: TRBV25-1; j_gene: TRBJ2-1; abundance: -; CDR3aa: CASSERPLAGGRDEQFF; CDR3nt: TGTGCCAGCAGTGAACGTCCTCTCGCGGGAGGGCGGGATGAGCAGTTCTTC
d_gene: -; v_gene: TRBV12-3/TRBV12-4; j_gene: TRBJ1-6; abundance: once; CDR3aa: CASKQDYNSPLHF; CDR3nt: TGTGCCAGCAAGCAAGACTATAATTCACCCCTCCACTTT
d_gene: TRBD1; v_gene: TRBV18; j_gene: TRBJ2-3; abundance: -; CDR3aa: CASSLRPGTASTDTQYF; CDR3nt: TGTGCCAGCTCACTCAGGCCCGGGACAGCTAGCACAGATACGCAGTATTTT
d_gene: -; v_gene: TRBV5-1; j_gene: TRBJ1-5; abundance: -; CDR3aa: CASSSGPDQPQHF; CDR3nt: TGCGCCAGCAGCTCAGGGCCGGACCAGCCCCAGCATTTT
d_gene: TRBD1; v_gene: TRBV7-2; j_gene: TRBJ1-1; abundance: -; CDR3aa: CASGARRQGPNTEAFF; CDR3nt: TGTGCCAGCGGCGCCCGCAGACAGGGCCCGAACACTGAAGCTTTCTTT
d_gene: -; v_gene: TRBV11-2; j_gene: TRBJ2-7; abundance: -; CDR3aa: CASSLELVGYEQYF; CDR3nt: TGTGCCAGCAGCTTAGAACTAGTTGGCTACGAGCAGTACTTC
d_gene: -; v_gene: TRBV19; j_gene: TRBJ1-3; abundance: -; CDR3aa: CASSIVRSGNTIYF; CDR3nt: TGTGCCAGTAGTATAGTACGGTCTGGAAACACCATATATTTT
d_gene: -; v_gene: TRBV18; j_gene: TRBJ2-7; abundance: -; CDR3aa: CASSFGQNEQYF; CDR3nt: TGTGCCAGCTCATTCGGACAGAACGAGCAGTACTTC
d_gene: -; v_gene: TRBV4-3; j_gene: TRBJ1-2; abundance: -; CDR3aa: CASSQDLQAYGYTF; CDR3nt: TGCGCCAGCAGCCAAGATCTCCAGGCCTATGGCTACACCTTC
d_gene: TRBD1; v_gene: TRBV5-4; j_gene: TRBJ1-1; abundance: -; CDR3aa: CASSSQQGQPNTEAFF; CDR3nt: TGTGCCAGCAGCTCCCAACAGGGACAGCCGAACACTGAAGCTTTCTTT
d_gene: TRBD2; v_gene: TRBV11-2; j_gene: TRBJ2-7; abundance: -; CDR3aa: CASSLASGGAWEQYF; CDR3nt: TGTGCCAGCAGCTTAGCTAGCGGGGGGGCTTGGGAGCAGTACTTC
d_gene: TRBD1; v_gene: TRBV27; j_gene: TRBJ1-2; abundance: -; CDR3aa: CASSSRQGPYGYTF; CDR3nt: TGTGCCAGCAGTTCCAGACAGGGACCCTATGGCTACACCTTC
d_gene: TRBD2; v_gene: TRBV27; j_gene: TRBJ2-2; abundance: -; CDR3aa: CASRRVGAGGPFTGELFF; CDR3nt: TGTGCCAGCCGGCGGGTTGGGGCGGGAGGGCCCTTCACCGGGGAGCTGTTTTTT
d_gene: TRBD1; v_gene: TRBV5-6; j_gene: TRBJ1-2; abundance: -; CDR3aa: CASSPGQVGYTF; CDR3nt: TGTGCCAGCAGCCCGGGACAGGTTGGCTACACCTTC
d_gene: -; v_gene: TRBV21-1; j_gene: TRBJ2-1; abundance: -; CDR3aa: CASSMVCKWGGSSYNEQFF; CDR3nt: TGTGCCAGCAGCATGGTGTGTAAGTGGGGGGGGAGCTCCTACAATGAGCAGTTCTTC
d_gene: TRBD1; v_gene: TRBV5-1; j_gene: TRBJ1-2; abundance: -; CDR3aa: CASSTGDRNYGYTF; CDR3nt: TGCGCCAGCAGCACGGGGGACAGGAACTATGGCTACACCTTC
d_gene: -; v_gene: TRBV24-1; j_gene: TRBJ2-1; abundance: -; CDR3aa: CATSDRKQVHNEQFF; CDR3nt: TGTGCCACCAGTGACCGGAAACAGGTGCACAATGAGCAGTTCTTC
d_gene: TRBD2; v_gene: TRBV6-5; j_gene: TRBJ2-1; abundance: -; CDR3aa: CASSLTSGRAYNEQFF; CDR3nt: TGTGCCAGCAGTTTGACTAGCGGGAGAGCCTACAATGAGCAGTTCTTC
d_gene: -; v_gene: TRBV24-1; j_gene: TRBJ2-1; abundance: -; CDR3aa: CATSGFRGGVWNEQFF; CDR3nt: TGTGCCACCAGTGGCTTTAGGGGGGGGGTTTGGAATGAGCAGTTCTTC
d_gene: -; v_gene: TRBV6-7; j_gene: TRBJ1-5; abundance: few; CDR3aa: CASSYAPPDQGQPQHF; CDR3nt: TGTGCCAGCAGTTACGCCCCCCCCGATCAGGGGCAGCCCCAGCATTTT
d_gene: TRBD2; v_gene: TRBV6-2/TRBV6-3; j_gene: TRBJ2-5; abundance: -; CDR3aa: CASSQTSGSVETQYF; CDR3nt: TGTGCCAGCAGTCAGACTAGCGGGAGTGTAGAGACCCAGTACTTC
d_gene: -; v_gene: TRBV5-4; j_gene: TRBJ2-7; abundance: -; CDR3aa: CASSLQVPSYEQYF; CDR3nt: TGTGCCAGCAGCTTGCAGGTCCCCTCCTACGAGCAGTACTTC
d_gene: TRBD1; v_gene: TRBV7-9; j_gene: TRBJ2-2; abundance: few; CDR3aa: CASSSILTGGTGELFF; CDR3nt: TGTGCCAGCAGCTCCATCTTAACAGGGGGCACCGGGGAGCTGTTTTTT
d_gene: TRBD2; v_gene: TRBV9; j_gene: TRBJ2-1; abundance: -; CDR3aa: CASSPRTRLMGEQFF; CDR3nt: TGTGCCAGCAGCCCACGGACTAGACTGATGGGGGAGCAGTTCTTC
d_gene: TRBD1; v_gene: TRBV14; j_gene: TRBJ2-2; abundance: -; CDR3aa: CASRQQGYTGELFF; CDR3nt: TGTGCCAGCAGACAACAGGGGTACACCGGGGAGCTGTTTTTT
d_gene: -; v_gene: TRBV7-2; j_gene: TRBJ2-7; abundance: -; CDR3aa: CASSSNRVNEQYF; CDR3nt: TGTGCCAGCAGCTCAAACAGGGTCAACGAGCAGTACTTC
d_gene: TRBD1; v_gene: TRBV24-1; j_gene: TRBJ2-2; abundance: -; CDR3aa: CATSRQGAGGELFF; CDR3nt: TGTGCCACCAGTAGACAGGGGGCAGGCGGGGAGCTGTTTTTT
d_gene: -; v_gene: TRBV11-2; j_gene: TRBJ2-4; abundance: -; CDR3aa: CASSLAPGIQYF; CDR3nt: TGTGCCAGCAGCTTAGCCCCGGGTATTCAGTACTTC